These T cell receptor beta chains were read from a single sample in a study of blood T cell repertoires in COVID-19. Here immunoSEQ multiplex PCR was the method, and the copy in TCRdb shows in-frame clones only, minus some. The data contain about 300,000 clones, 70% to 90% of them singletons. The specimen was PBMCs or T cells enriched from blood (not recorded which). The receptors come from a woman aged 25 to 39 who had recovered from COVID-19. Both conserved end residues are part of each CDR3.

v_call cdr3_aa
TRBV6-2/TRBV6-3 CASSYSSRGSRMNTEAFF
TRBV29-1 CSVDQHGRGNLLEQYF
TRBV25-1 CASSPGQPTGELFF
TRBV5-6 CASSFTGGGYEQYF
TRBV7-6 CASSPILGGEQYF
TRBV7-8 CASSLFAGQGVSYEQYF
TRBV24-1 CATSDSGYGYTF
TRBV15 CATSRDTYEQYF
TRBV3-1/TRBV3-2 CASSQDGTRVVETQYF
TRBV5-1 CASSLRSNEKLFF
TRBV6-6 CASSPAAGVSYNEQFF
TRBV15 CATSRTGTVKPEQYF
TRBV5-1 CATGTSGEETQYF
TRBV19 CASSIARSSGNTIYF
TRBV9 CASSVAGQGGGTEAFF
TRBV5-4 CASSADSHGYTF
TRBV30 CAWSGTLTEAFF
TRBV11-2 CASSLAMREEGAGNTIYF
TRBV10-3 CAAQGQGPFQETQYF
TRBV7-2 CASSLGAGAGGKYYYGYTF
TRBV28 CASSPQPGRGANEQFF
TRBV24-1 CATSDPGGASTDTQYF
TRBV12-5 CASGFSVQETQYF
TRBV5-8 CASSTGQSSYNEQFF
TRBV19 CASRSQGAVETQYF
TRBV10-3 CAISGRQGVSYNEQFF
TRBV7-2 CASSITAGFYGYTF
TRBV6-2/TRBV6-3 CASSSRELADNSPLHF
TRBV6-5 CASSYGALGPQHF
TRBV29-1 CSVTWLPTTISVTDTQYF
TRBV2 CASSLRRTDLAYGYTF
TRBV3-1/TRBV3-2 CASSFGNTEAFF
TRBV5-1 CASSSGSGGQETQYF
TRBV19 CASSMQDTLFKNIQYF
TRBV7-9 CASSLATGTGLYEQYF
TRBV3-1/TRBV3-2 CASRRGQTTEAFF
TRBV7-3 CASSSGTAGGEQFF
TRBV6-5 CASPRRPGKLFF
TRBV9 CASSARGGSPSYEQYF